This TCR beta chain was captured in a study of blood T cell repertoires in COVID-19. About the research overall: Samples representing acute and convalescent COVID-19 were sourced from the United States, Italy and Spain.

Only in-frame clones appear in the TCRdb table, and some are missing; sequencing was by immunoSEQ multiplex PCR. This sample has around 340,000 clones, with about nine tenths found just once. This CDR3 is 15 amino acids long. Germline V gives CDR1 MDHEN, CDR2 SYDVKM. The V gene end was trimmed by 6 bases and the J gene end by 3 bases; junction bases not matched to a gene: 5. This clone is a singleton in its sample. The age range of participants was 18 to 89 years, with residence in about two dozen US areas. Self-reported history from a screening survey and questionnaire set each donor's cohort. During the 2 weeks before they entered the study, exposed participants had met someone with a PCR-confirmed or clinician-diagnosed COVID-19 case.

Input material: PBMCs or T cells enriched from blood (not recorded which). The genes are TRBV28 and TRBJ2-3; 11 bases are shared with TRBD1. The sequence was collected from a woman under 40 who had been exposed to COVID-19. This chain's CDR3 is CASSPDRGRTDTQYF. CDR3 bases: TGTGCCAGCAGCCCGGACAGGGGGCGTACAGATACGCAGTATTTT.